This entry lists 22 T cell receptor beta chains sequenced from one sample in a study of blood T cell repertoires in COVID-19. Some clones are missing from TCRdb's copy, which holds only in-frame ones; the method was immunoSEQ multiplex PCR. The sample shows about 130,000 clones, 65% to 90% of them seen only once. The sequenced material came from peripheral blood. The receptors come from a woman at least 80 years old with acute or convalescent COVID-19.

Only one count was recorded for this clone. The rearrangement links TRBV4-2 to TRBJ2-1, with a possible D match to TRBD2 (6 bases). V was clipped by 2 bases and J by 4 bases, with 9 bases between them. Germline-derived CDR1 and CDR2 are LGHNA and YNFKEQ. The CDR3 totals 14 residues. The CDR3 sequence is CASSQRRGYNEQFF. The CDR3 DNA sequence: TGTGCCAGCAGCCAACGGAGGGGATACAATGAGCAGTTCTTC.

The table lists this clone with a count of one. The chain links TRBV11-2 to TRBJ1-1; a weak D match, TRBD1 (5 bases). The V end lost 5 bases, the J end lost 1 base, and 14 bases lay between the germline ends. In germline, CDR1 is SGHAT, CDR2 FQNNGV. This CDR3 has 15 residues. CDR3 in amino acids: CASSPTDRKNTEAFF. Written as DNA, the CDR3 is TGTGCCAGCAGCCCAACCGACAGAAAGAACACTGAAGCTTTCTTT.

The V gene is TRBV2, the J gene TRBJ2-1; weak D call: TRBD1 (6 bases). The CDR3 loop spans 14 amino acids. CDR1 is SNHLY and CDR2 is FYNNEI in the germline V gene. Trimming took off 5 bases at V and 4 bases at J, with 12 bases between the two ends. CDR3 DNA sequence: TGTGCCAGCAGTCCCCCAGGGGAGTACAATGAGCAGTTCTTC. Its translation: CASSPPGEYNEQFF. Complete variable domain (other parts from reference TRBV2 and TRBJ2-1): EPEVTQTPSHQVTQMGQEVILRCVPISNHLYFYWYRQILGQKVEFLVSFYNNEISEKSEIFDDQFSVERPDGSNFTLKIRSTKLEDSAMYFCASSPPGEYNEQFFGPGTRLTVL.

This sequence joins TRBV6-5 and TRBJ1-5, with D maybe TRBD1 (5 bases). Germline-derived CDR1 and CDR2 are MNHEY and SVGAGI. Trimming left V 4 bases short and J 3 bases short, with 10 bases between. The length of the CDR3 is 14 residues. The CDR3 sequence: CASSSRGYNQPQHF. The CDR3 coding sequence is TGTGCCAGCAGTTCAAGGGGATACAATCAGCCCCAGCATTTT.

The chain combines TRBV18 with TRBJ1-5; D remains ambiguous. Trimming took 1 base from V and 7 from J, leaving 11 bases between them. The V gene's germline CDR1 is KGHSH and CDR2 LQKENI. This CDR3 is built from 14 residues. The CDR3 loop is CASSPLSVEQPQHF. The DNA of the CDR3 is TGTGCCAGCTCACCACTTTCGGTAGAACAGCCCCAGCATTTT.

Written as DNA, the CDR3 is TGTGCCAGCAGCCAAGGAGGGGGAAGTTTCAGCAGAGCGGAGACCCAGTACTTC. It yields the protein CASSQGGGSFSRAETQYF. The chain links TRBV14 to TRBJ2-5; a possible D gene is TRBD1 (6 bases). Germline values: CDR1 SGHDN, CDR2 FVKESK. Trimming cost V 1 base and J 5 bases, with 23 bases left between them. The CDR3 extends over 18 amino acids.

The chain joins TRBV5-1 to TRBJ2-2, with 7 bases matching TRBD1. The V gene's germline CDR1 is SGHRS and CDR2 YFSETQ. V lost 4 bases, J lost 0 bases, and 12 bases stayed unmatched. The CDR3 loop spans 18 amino acids. CDR3 amino acids: CASSQGQLLNANTGELFF. CDR3 nucleotide sequence: TGCGCCAGCAGCCAGGGACAGCTCCTTAACGCGAACACCGGGGAGCTGTTTTTT.

The chain uses TRBV13 and TRBJ2-1, with D maybe TRBD1 (7 bases). Trimming stripped 6 bases from V and 4 bases from J, with 16 bases between. The CDR3 covers 15 residues. Germline values: CDR1 PRHDT, CDR2 FYEKMQ (reference sequence). CDR3 DNA sequence: TGTGCCAGCAGACGTCAGGGGGGACCGTACAATGAGCAGTTCTTC. This encodes CASRRQGGPYNEQFF.

The chain joins TRBV9 to TRBJ1-2; 9 positions match TRBD1. Germline CDR1 and CDR2: SGDLS and YYNGEE. The trim removed 4 bases at V and 8 bases at J, leaving 12 bases unmatched. CDR3 length: 15 amino acids. The CDR3 sequence is CASSTDGQGSLGYTF. The CDR3 DNA follows: TGTGCCAGCAGCACTGACGGACAGGGGTCCTTGGGCTACACCTTC.

The rearrangement links TRBV9 to TRBJ2-7, with 9 bases lining up with TRBD1. Per the germline V gene, CDR1 is SGDLS and CDR2 is YYNGEE. The J segment lost 2 bases and the V segment lost 4 bases, leaving 1 base of the junction unmatched. The CDR3 runs 13 residues. Here the CDR3 reads CASSRTGAYEQYF. The CDR3 DNA follows: TGTGCCAGCAGCAGGACAGGGGCCTACGAGCAGTACTTC.

The V and J genes are TRBV19 and TRBJ1-1, with D perhaps TRBD1 (6 bases). V was clipped by 6 bases and J by 0 bases, with 8 bases between them. CDR1 is LNHDA and CDR2 is SQIVND in the germline V gene (reference sequence). The CDR3 is 13 amino acids. The CDR3 DNA reads as TGTGCCAGTAGAAACAGGGTGAACACTGAAGCTTTCTTT. It yields the protein CASRNRVNTEAFF.

This chain connects TRBV5-1 to TRBJ1-1, with D unresolved. Germline CDR1 SGHRS, CDR2 YFSETQ. The V end lost 7 bases, the J end lost 11 bases, and 21 bases lay between the germline ends. CDR3 size: 13 residues. The CDR3 coding sequence is TGCGCCAGCTTTAGCCTAATAGCGTCAGAGGCTTTCTTT. This gives the protein CASFSLIASEAFF.

The genes are TRBV5-4 and TRBJ1-2; D is unclear. CDR1 and CDR2 from the germline V gene are SGHNT and YYREEE (reference sequence). This CDR3 contains 16 residues. V was pared by 2 bases and J by 2 bases, with 16 bases between. CDR3 DNA sequence: TGTGCCAGCAGCTTAAATCAAAATCCGGAGAACTATGGCTACACCTTC. Translated, it gives CASSLNQNPENYGYTF.

The rearrangement uses TRBV5-1 and TRBJ2-3; 7 nucleotides align to TRBD2. Germline V gives CDR1 SGHRS, CDR2 YFSETQ. Trimming cost V 0 bases and J 0 bases; bases outside gene matches: 4. The CDR3 spans 16 residues. CDR3 amino acids: CASSLELRGSTDTQYF. CDR3 DNA sequence: TGCGCCAGCAGCTTGGAGCTGCGGGGGAGCACAGATACGCAGTATTTT.

The chain has TRBV9 and TRBJ2-1, with D perhaps matching TRBD1 (6 bases). Germline values: CDR1 SGDLS, CDR2 YYNGEE. The V end was cut by 0 bases, the J end by 4 bases, with 8 bases between. The CDR3 consists of 14 residues. CDR3 amino acids: CASSVGGTYNEQFF. The CDR3 nucleotides are TGTGCCAGCAGCGTAGGAGGGACATACAATGAGCAGTTCTTC. Full variable domain (outside the CDR3, taken from reference TRBV9 and TRBJ2-1): DSGVTQTPKHLITATGQRVTLRCSPRSGDLSVYWYQQSLDQGLQFLIQYYNGEERAKGNILERFSAQQFPDLHSELNLSSLELGDSALYFCASSVGGTYNEQFFGPGTRLTVL.

The gene calls are TRBV20-1 and TRBJ1-2; possibly TRBD1 for D (5 bases). The CDR3 is made up of 11 amino acids. The germline CDR1 and CDR2 sequences are DFQATT and SNEGSKA (reference sequence). CDR3 protein: CARKGVRGYTF. In DNA form, the CDR3 reads TGCGCGCGTAAAGGGGTGAGAGGCTACACCTTC.

This clone was found a few times. The V and J genes are TRBV6-5 and TRBJ1-3; possible D gene TRBD1, 6 bases. This CDR3 is built from 14 residues. The ends were cut back, 8 bases at V and 4 bases at J, with 15 bases in the middle. Germline V gene lookup returns CDR1 MNHEY and CDR2 SVGAGI. CDR3 residues: CASGRDNLGNTIYF. As DNA, the CDR3 is TGTGCCAGCGGAAGGGACAATCTCGGAAACACCATATATTTT.

This clone was seen a handful of times. The chain recombines TRBV7-2 with TRBJ2-2; D is uncertain. CDR1 SGHTA and CDR2 FQGNSA come from the germline V gene. Trimming pared 1 base from V and 4 bases from J, leaving 4 bases between. This CDR3 spans 13 amino acids. CDR3 sequence reads: CASSLGGTGELFF. The CDR3 DNA follows: TGTGCCAGCAGCTTAGGAGGCACCGGGGAGCTGTTTTTT.

The J gene is TRBJ1-1, the V gene TRBV11-2; 7 bases align to TRBD1. The CDR3 has 12 residues. Germline values: CDR1 SGHAT, CDR2 FQNNGV. The J segment lost 7 bases and the V segment lost 7 bases, leaving 6 bases of the junction unmatched. The CDR3 nucleotides read TGTGCCAGCACCATAGGGGGCCTTGAAGCTTTCTTT. It specifies CASTIGGLEAFF.

CDR3 DNA sequence: TGTGCCAGCAGCTCGAGGACAGGGGGGAGGTCACCCCTCCACTTT. This sequence encodes CASSSRTGGRSPLHF. The V and J genes are TRBV7-2 and TRBJ1-6; 10 bases line up with TRBD1. J lost 10 bases, V lost 4 bases, and 7 bases had no gene match. The germline CDR1 and CDR2 sequences are SGHTA and FQGNSA. This CDR3 is 15 amino acids long.

This chain links TRBV27 with TRBJ2-2; TRBD1 matches 9 bases. This CDR3 is 18 amino acids long. V lost 5 bases to trimming and J lost 0 bases; unmatched junction nucleotides: 10. CDR1 and CDR2 from the germline V gene are MNHEY and SMNVEV (reference sequence). CDR3 sequence: CASSLFIRQGANTGELFF. The CDR3, as DNA: TGTGCCAGCAGTCTTTTCATCCGACAGGGGGCGAACACCGGGGAGCTGTTTTTT.

This chain links TRBV3-1 (or the pseudogene TRBV3-2) with TRBJ1-1, with a possible D match to TRBD1 (6 bases). Deletions cut 6 bases from V and 7 bases from J, with 9 bases between. Germline values: CDR1 LGHDT, CDR2 YNNKEL (reference sequence). This CDR3 is 11 amino acids long. This chain's CDR3 is CASRLRGEAFF. The DNA for the CDR3 is TGTGCCAGCAGGCTCAGGGGTGAAGCTTTCTTT.